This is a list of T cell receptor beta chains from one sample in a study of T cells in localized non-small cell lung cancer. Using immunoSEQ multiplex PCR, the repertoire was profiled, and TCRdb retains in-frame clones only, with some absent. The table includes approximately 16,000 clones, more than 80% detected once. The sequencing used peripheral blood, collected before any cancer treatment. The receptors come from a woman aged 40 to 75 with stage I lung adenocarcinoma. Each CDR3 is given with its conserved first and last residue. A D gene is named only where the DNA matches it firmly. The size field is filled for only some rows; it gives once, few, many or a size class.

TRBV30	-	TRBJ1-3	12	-	CASTDAGNTIYF	TGTGCCTCGACGGACGCTGGAAACACCATATATTTT
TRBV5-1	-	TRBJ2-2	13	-	CASRTGPTGELFF	TGCGCCAGCCGAACAGGGCCCACCGGGGAGCTGTTTTTT
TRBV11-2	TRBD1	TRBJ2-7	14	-	CASRRTGGSVEQYF	TGTGCCAGCAGACGTACAGGGGGCTCTGTCGAGCAGTACTTC
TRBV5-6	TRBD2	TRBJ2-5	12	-	CASSAGEETQYF	TGTGCCAGTTCGGCGGGGGAAGAGACCCAGTACTTC
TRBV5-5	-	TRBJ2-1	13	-	CASSSELYNEQFF	TGTGCCAGCAGCTCGGAGTTATACAATGAGCAGTTCTTC
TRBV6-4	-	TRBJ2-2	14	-	CASSEDWTTGELFF	TGTGCCAGCAGTGAGGACTGGACGACCGGGGAGCTGTTTTTT
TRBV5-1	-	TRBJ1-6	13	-	CASSLGLDSPLHF	TGCGCCAGCAGCTTGGGCCTGGATTCACCCCTCCACTTT
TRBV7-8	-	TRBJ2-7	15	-	CASSQGDTYSYEQYF	TGTGCCAGCAGCCAAGGGGACACCTACTCCTACGAGCAGTACTTC
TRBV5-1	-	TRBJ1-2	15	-	CASSLGTVQPYGYTF	TGCGCCAGCAGCTTGGGGACAGTTCAACCCTATGGCTACACCTTC
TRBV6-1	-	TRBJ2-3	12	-	CASSEVGGAQYF	TGTGCCAGCAGTGAAGTGGGCGGTGCGCAGTATTTT
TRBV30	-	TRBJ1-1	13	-	CARTAGGGTEAFF	TGTGCCAGGACGGCGGGGGGTGGGACTGAAGCTTTCTTT
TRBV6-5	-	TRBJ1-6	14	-	CASRTQARGSPLHF	TGTGCCAGCAGGACACAGGCCCGGGGGTCACCCCTCCACTTT
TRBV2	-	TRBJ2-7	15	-	CASSEATGSPYEQYF	TGTGCCAGCAGTGAAGCGACAGGTTCACCCTACGAGCAGTACTTC
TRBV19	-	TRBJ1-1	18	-	CASSISLWGLGARAEAFF	TGTGCCAGTAGTATAAGTTTGTGGGGTTTGGGGGCTAGGGCTGAAGCTTTCTTT
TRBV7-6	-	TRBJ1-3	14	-	CASSLQVTGNTIYF	TGTGCCAGCAGCCTTCAGGTGACGGGAAACACCATATATTTT
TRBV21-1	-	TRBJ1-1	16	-	CASSKSRTRRNTEAFF	TGTGCCAGCAGCAAATCCCGGACGAGAAGGAACACTGAAGCTTTCTTT
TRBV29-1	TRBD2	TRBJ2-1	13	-	CSVEASGGNEQFF	TGCAGCGTTGAAGCTAGCGGGGGGAATGAGCAGTTCTTC
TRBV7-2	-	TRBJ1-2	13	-	CASNNIRAYGYTF	TGTGCCAGCAACAACATTAGGGCCTATGGCTACACCTTC
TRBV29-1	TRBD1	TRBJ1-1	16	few	CSVRTGGTGMNTEAFF	TGCAGCGTCCGGACAGGGGGCACGGGAATGAACACTGAAGCTTTCTTT
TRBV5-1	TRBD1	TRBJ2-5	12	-	CASSGQGETQYF	TGCGCCAGCAGTGGACAGGGAGAGACCCAGTACTTC
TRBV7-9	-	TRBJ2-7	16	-	CASSFSLTQTHYEQYF	TGTGCCAGCAGCTTCTCGCTCACTCAGACTCACTACGAGCAGTACTTC
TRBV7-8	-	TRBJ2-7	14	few	CASSSAVGDYEQYF	TGTGCCAGCAGCTCGGCCGTGGGGGACTACGAGCAGTACTTC
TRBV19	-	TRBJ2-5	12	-	CASSTTRGTQYF	TGTGCCAGTAGTACCACCCGGGGGACCCAGTACTTC
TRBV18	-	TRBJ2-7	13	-	CASSLTVTYEQYF	TGTGCCAGCTCACTGACAGTTACCTACGAGCAGTACTTC
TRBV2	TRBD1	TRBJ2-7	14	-	CASNPGTGEIRKYF	TGTGCCAGCAACCCCGGGACAGGGGAAATTAGAAAGTACTTC
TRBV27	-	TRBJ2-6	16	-	CASSSPHRSGANVLTF	TGTGCCAGCAGTTCCCCCCACCGCTCTGGGGCCAACGTCCTGACTTTC
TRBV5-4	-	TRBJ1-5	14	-	CASSSGGGFRPQHF	TGTGCCAGCAGCTCCGGCGGTGGTTTTAGGCCCCAGCATTTT
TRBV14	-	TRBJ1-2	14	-	CASSLGSGLYGYTF	TGTGCCAGCAGCCTCGGATCGGGTCTCTATGGCTACACCTTC
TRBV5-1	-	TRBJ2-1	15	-	CASSLAVSSYNEQFF	TGCGCCAGCAGCTTGGCGGTTTCTAGCTACAATGAGCAGTTCTTC
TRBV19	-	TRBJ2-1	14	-	CASSILQGRNEQFF	TGTGCCAGTAGTATCTTACAGGGAAGGAATGAGCAGTTCTTC
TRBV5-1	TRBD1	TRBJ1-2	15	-	CASSPGTGASRGYTF	TGCGCCAGCAGCCCTGGGACAGGGGCCTCCCGTGGCTACACCTTC
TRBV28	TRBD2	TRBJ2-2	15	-	CASSLEGLAKGELFF	TGTGCCAGCAGTTTAGAAGGACTAGCTAAAGGGGAGCTGTTTTTT
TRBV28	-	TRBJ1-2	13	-	CASSLLTADGYTF	TGTGCCAGCAGTTTACTGACAGCAGATGGCTACACCTTC
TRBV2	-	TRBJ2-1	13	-	CASSTDSTDEQFF	TGTGCCAGCAGTACAGACAGCACGGATGAGCAGTTCTTC
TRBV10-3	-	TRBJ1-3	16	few	CAISEPTGRLRGTIYF	TGTGCCATCAGTGAGCCAACAGGGCGGTTGAGGGGCACCATATATTTT
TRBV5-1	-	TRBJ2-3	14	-	CASSLPGGTDTQYF	TGCGCCAGCAGCTTGCCGGGGGGCACAGATACGCAGTATTTT
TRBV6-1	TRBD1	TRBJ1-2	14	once	CASSPGTGYDGYTF	TGTGCCAGCAGCCCCGGGACAGGGTATGATGGCTACACCTTC
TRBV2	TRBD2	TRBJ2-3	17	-	CASTWTSGGRSTDTQYF	TGTGCCAGCACCTGGACTAGCGGGGGCCGCAGCACAGATACGCAGTATTTT
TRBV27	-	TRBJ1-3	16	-	CASSQTGRDSGNTIYF	TGTGCCAGCAGCCAAACCGGACGGGACTCTGGAAACACCATATATTTT
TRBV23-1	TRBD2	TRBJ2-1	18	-	CASSQPPLLAGGDNEQFF	TGCGCCAGCAGTCAGCCCCCTCTCCTAGCGGGGGGCGACAATGAGCAGTTCTTC
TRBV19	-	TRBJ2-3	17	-	CASSMFRSALSTDTQYF	TGTGCCAGTAGTATGTTCCGGTCAGCTCTAAGCACAGATACGCAGTATTTT
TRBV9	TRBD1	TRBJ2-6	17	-	CASIAGQGVSGANVLTF	TGTGCCAGCATCGCGGGACAGGGGGTCTCTGGGGCCAACGTCCTGACTTTC
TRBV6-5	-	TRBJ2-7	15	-	CASSYADVPFYEQYF	TGTGCCAGCAGTTACGCGGACGTACCCTTCTACGAGCAGTACTTC
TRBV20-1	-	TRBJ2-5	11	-	CSANTRETQYF	TGCAGTGCTAATACCCGGGAGACCCAGTACTTC